This TCR beta chain was documented in a study of Tregs in tolerant kidney transplant recipients. Overall study results and limits: Activated donor B cell expansion appeared to reveal the most relevant donor-specific TCRbeta repertoire. Biological reproducibility was not directly addressed in this study. The small number of patients limits these findings pending further validation.

The CDR3 totals 14 residues. CDR1 and CDR2 (germline): LNHNV, YYDKDF (reference sequence). Trimming at V came to 9 bases and at J to 1 base, leaving 8 bases not matched to a gene. Some clones are missing from TCRdb's copy, which holds only in-frame ones; the method was immunoSEQ multiplex PCR. The sample carries over 60,000 clones, 65% to 85% recorded once. In this sample, this clone turned up a few times. Its matching antigen is unknown. CD4+CD25+CD127- Tregs, CD4+CD25- non-Tregs, CD4 and CD8 cells were sorted. This TCR was recovered from a human donor in good health. This sequence joins TRBV15 and TRBJ2-5; TRBD1 matches at 7 bases. Sequencing was performed on CD4+ T cells from blood. CDR3 sequence (DNA): TGTGCCACTCAACCGACAGGGACCCAAGAGACCCAGTACTTC. The encoded protein is CATQPTGTQETQYF.